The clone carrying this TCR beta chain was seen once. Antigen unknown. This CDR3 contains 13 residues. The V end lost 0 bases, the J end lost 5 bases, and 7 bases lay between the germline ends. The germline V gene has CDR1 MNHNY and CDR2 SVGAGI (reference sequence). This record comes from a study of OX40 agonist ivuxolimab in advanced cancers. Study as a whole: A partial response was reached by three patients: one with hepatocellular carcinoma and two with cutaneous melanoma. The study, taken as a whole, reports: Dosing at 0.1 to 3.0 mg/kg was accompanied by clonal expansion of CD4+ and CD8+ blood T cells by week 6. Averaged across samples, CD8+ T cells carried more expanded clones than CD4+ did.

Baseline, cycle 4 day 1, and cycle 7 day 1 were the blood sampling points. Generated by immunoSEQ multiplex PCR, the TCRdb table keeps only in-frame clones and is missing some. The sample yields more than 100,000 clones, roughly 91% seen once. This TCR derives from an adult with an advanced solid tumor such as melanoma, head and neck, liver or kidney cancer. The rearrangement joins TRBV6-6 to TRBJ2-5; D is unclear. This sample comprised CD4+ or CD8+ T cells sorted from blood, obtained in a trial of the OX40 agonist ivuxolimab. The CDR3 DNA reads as TGTGCCAGCAGTTACTCGTTTAGGGAGACCCAGTACTTC. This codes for CASSYSFRETQYF.